A selection of T cell receptor beta chains follows, all from one sample in a study of blood T cell repertoires in COVID-19. Profiled with immunoSEQ multiplex PCR; TCRdb holds only in-frame clones, not every one. The sample lists 150,000 to 200,000 clones; 70% to 85% were seen once. Specimen: PBMCs or T cells enriched from blood (not recorded which). The receptor set was obtained from a woman aged 55-69 years with acute COVID-19. Both conserved end residues are part of each CDR3. Each record gives: D gene, clone size, V gene, CDR3 length, J gene, CDR3 protein, CDR3 DNA. A D gene is named only where the DNA matches it firmly. A clone size is listed for some rows: how often the clone was seen (once, few, many), or a class if it is expanded.

>TRBD2|few|TRBV30|14|TRBJ2-7
CAWSLAGGPGEQYF
TGTGCCTGGAGTCTGGCGGGAGGGCCGGGGGAGCAGTACTTC
>TRBD1|.|TRBV7-2|14|TRBJ1-2
CASSWGTGVGGYTF
TGTGCCAGCAGCTGGGGGACAGGGGTTGGCGGCTACACCTTC
>.|.|TRBV5-8|13|TRBJ1-1
CASSFDRRTEAFF
TGTGCCAGCAGCTTTGACAGGCGCACTGAAGCTTTCTTT
>.|once|TRBV5-1|14|TRBJ1-1
CASSLGPGNTEAFF
TGCGCCAGCAGCTTGGGACCGGGTAACACTGAAGCTTTCTTT
>TRBD1|once|TRBV5-1|14|TRBJ2-7
CASSSSGTGLEQYF
TGCGCCAGCAGCTCGTCCGGGACAGGGCTCGAGCAGTACTTC
>.|.|TRBV15|14|TRBJ2-1
CATSRDRVRNEQFF
TGTGCCACCAGCAGAGACAGGGTTAGAAATGAGCAGTTCTTC
>.|.|TRBV13|12|TRBJ2-7
CASSLVSYEQYF
TGTGCCAGCAGCCTCGTTAGCTACGAGCAGTACTTC
>TRBD2|.|TRBV29-1|13|TRBJ2-1
CSVLGEGKNEQFF
TGCAGCGTTTTAGGGGAGGGGAAGAATGAGCAGTTCTTC
>TRBD1|.|TRBV10-1|13|TRBJ2-1
CASSGQGYNEQFF
TGCGCCAGCAGTGGACAGGGGTACAATGAGCAGTTCTTC
>.|once|TRBV3-1/TRBV3-2|13|TRBJ1-5
CASSQGGGQPQHF
TGTGCCAGCAGCCAGGGGGGGGGTCAGCCCCAGCATTTT
>TRBD1|.|TRBV27|16|TRBJ2-2
CASSLPTGVDTGELFF
TGTGCCAGCAGTCTGCCGACAGGGGTGGACACCGGGGAGCTGTTTTTT
>TRBD2|.|TRBV7-6|18|TRBJ2-3
CASSLWPAGGSGTDTQYF
TGTGCCAGCAGCTTATGGCCAGCGGGAGGCTCCGGCACAGATACGCAGTATTTT
>.|.|TRBV27|16|TRBJ1-6
CASSYVRAGYNSPLHF
TGTGCCAGCAGTTACGTCAGGGCGGGGTATAATTCACCCCTCCACTTT
>.|.|TRBV27|13|TRBJ2-4
CASTGGGSNIQYF
TGTGCCAGCACCGGAGGAGGCTCAAACATTCAGTACTTC
>.|.|TRBV7-9|15|TRBJ2-7
CASSLVGGAKLEQYF
TGTGCCAGCAGCTTAGTTGGGGGGGCAAAGCTCGAGCAGTACTTC
>TRBD2|.|TRBV18|13|TRBJ2-7
CASSSGTSLEQYF
TGTGCCAGCTCATCAGGGACTAGCCTCGAGCAGTACTTC
>TRBD1|.|TRBV19|14|TRBJ2-5
CASSGQGAWETQYF
TGTGCCAGTAGCGGACAGGGGGCATGGGAGACCCAGTACTTC
>.|once|TRBV7-2|13|TRBJ1-1
CASSEHRDTEAFF
TGTGCCAGCAGCGAACACAGGGACACTGAAGCTTTCTTT
>.|.|TRBV19|12|TRBJ1-1
CASSMAEMEAFF
TGTGCCAGTAGTATGGCAGAAATGGAAGCTTTCTTT
>TRBD1|.|TRBV10-2|13|TRBJ1-1
CASMRTGNTEAFF
TGCGCCAGCATGAGGACAGGAAACACTGAAGCTTTCTTT
>.|.|TRBV13|17|TRBJ1-4
CASTLFYHREGPEKLFF
TGTGCCAGCACCCTTTTCTATCACAGGGAGGGGCCGGAAAAACTGTTTTTT
>.|few|TRBV15|15|TRBJ1-5
CATAVGVYSNQPQHF
TGTGCCACCGCGGTAGGGGTTTATAGCAATCAGCCCCAGCATTTT
>TRBD1|.|TRBV3-1/TRBV3-2|15|TRBJ1-3
CASSQQQGVGNTIYF
TGTGCCAGCAGCCAACAACAGGGGGTTGGAAACACCATATATTTT
>TRBD2|.|TRBV30|15|TRBJ2-7
CAHGGSSGSSYEQYF
TGTGCCCATGGAGGCTCTAGCGGGAGCTCCTACGAGCAGTACTTC
>TRBD1|.|TRBV4-3|13|TRBJ2-1
CASSGQGFDEQFF
TGCGCCAGCAGTGGACAGGGATTCGATGAGCAGTTCTTC
>.|.|TRBV10-1|12|TRBJ1-1
CASSGSPTEAFF
TGCGCCAGCAGTGGGAGTCCCACTGAAGCTTTCTTT
>.|once|TRBV9|14|TRBJ2-5
CASSVGSSQETQYF
TGTGCCAGCAGCGTAGGGTCCAGCCAAGAGACCCAGTACTTC
>.|.|TRBV18|14|TRBJ1-1
CASSPPFQNTEAFF
TGTGCCAGCTCACCACCGTTCCAGAACACTGAAGCTTTCTTT
>.|.|TRBV6-5|14|TRBJ2-5
CATRRVDGQETQYF
TGTGCCACCCGGAGAGTAGATGGGCAAGAGACCCAGTACTTC
>.|.|TRBV27|15|TRBJ2-2
CASSFVPSGPGELFF
TGTGCCAGCAGTTTCGTGCCGTCAGGGCCCGGGGAGCTGTTTTTT
>TRBD2|once|TRBV2|13|TRBJ2-7
CASATAAGGEQYF
TGTGCCAGCGCCACCGCGGCGGGGGGTGAGCAGTACTTC
>TRBD1|.|TRBV19|15|TRBJ2-1
CASSLSGTANNEQFF
TGTGCCAGTAGTCTTTCCGGGACAGCTAACAATGAGCAGTTCTTC
>.|.|TRBV27|12|TRBJ1-1
CASSSPGMGAFF
TGTGCCAGCAGTTCCCCAGGTATGGGAGCTTTCTTT
>.|.|TRBV2|13|TRBJ2-5
CASSAGMQETQYF
TGTGCCAGCAGTGCAGGAATGCAAGAGACCCAGTACTTC
>TRBD1|few|TRBV6-6|13|TRBJ1-1
CATRDRKNTEAFF
TGTGCCACCAGGGACAGGAAGAACACTGAAGCTTTCTTT
>.|.|TRBV7-8|12|TRBJ1-6
CASSPSYSPLHF
TGTGCCAGCAGCCCAAGCTATTCACCCCTCCACTTT
>.|.|TRBV7-9|16|TRBJ2-5
CASTWGLAGTQETQYF
TGTGCCAGCACTTGGGGCCTCGCAGGGACTCAAGAGACCCAGTACTTC
>TRBD1|.|TRBV20-1|12|TRBJ1-2
CSASTGAYGYTF
TGCAGTGCTAGTACAGGGGCCTATGGCTACACCTTC
>TRBD1|.|TRBV30|14|TRBJ1-5
CAWGDGTGSQPQHF
TGTGCCTGGGGGGATGGGACAGGGTCTCAGCCCCAGCATTTT
>TRBD1|once|TRBV27|14|TRBJ2-2
CASRRDSNTGELFF
TGTGCCTCCCGAAGGGACAGCAACACCGGGGAGCTGTTTTTT
>TRBD1|.|TRBV7-8|14|TRBJ1-5
CASSSGQLTGPQHF
TGTGCCAGCAGCTCGGGACAGTTGACCGGGCCCCAGCATTTT
>.|.|TRBV10-3|15|TRBJ2-2
CAISAPRGNTGELFF
TGTGCCATCAGTGCCCCCAGGGGAAACACCGGGGAGCTGTTTTTT
>TRBD1|.|TRBV27|15|TRBJ2-3
CASSLLGQGQDTQYF
TGTGCCAGCAGTTTATTGGGACAGGGACAAGATACGCAGTATTTT
>.|.|TRBV30|13|TRBJ1-1
CAWSQELNTEAFF
TGTGCCTGGAGCCAGGAATTGAACACTGAAGCTTTCTTT
>TRBD2|few|TRBV6-2/TRBV6-3|15|TRBJ2-1
CASSYNAGGTVEQFF
TGTGCCAGCAGTTACAATGCGGGGGGGACGGTTGAGCAGTTCTTC
>TRBD1|few|TRBV4-1|17|TRBJ1-5
CASSRTPGQGLNQPQHF
TGCGCCAGCAGCCGTACTCCGGGACAGGGTCTCAATCAGCCCCAGCATTTT
>.|few|TRBV3-1/TRBV3-2|15|TRBJ1-2
CASSHFLQGEGGYTF
TGTGCCAGCAGCCACTTCCTACAGGGTGAGGGAGGCTACACCTTC
>.|.|TRBV28|11|TRBJ1-6
CASSSNGALHF
TGTGCCAGCAGCTCCAACGGGGCCCTCCACTTT
>.|.|TRBV4-1|15|TRBJ1-1
CASSQGPGSNTEAFF
TGCGCCAGCAGCCAAGGACCGGGATCGAACACTGAAGCTTTCTTT
>TRBD1|.|TRBV27|16|TRBJ2-1
CASSPRQGLRSNEQFF
TGTGCCAGCAGTCCACGACAGGGTTTAAGAAGCAATGAGCAGTTCTTC
>.|.|TRBV4-3|16|TRBJ1-2
CASSLLAGTNGYGYTF
TGCGCCAGCAGCCTGCTAGCTGGGACAAATGGCTATGGCTACACCTTC
>TRBD1|once|TRBV6-4|13|TRBJ1-1
CASRKTGITEAFF
TGTGCCAGCAGAAAGACAGGGATCACTGAAGCTTTCTTT
>.|.|TRBV6-4|18|TRBJ1-5
CASSDSSFPGRGNQPQHF
TGTGCCAGCAGTGACTCGAGTTTCCCAGGGCGAGGCAATCAGCCCCAGCATTTT
>.|.|TRBV30|16|TRBJ1-4
CAWNPPYLATNEKLFF
TGTGCCTGGAACCCCCCCTACCTTGCAACTAATGAAAAACTGTTTTTT
>.|.|TRBV3-1/TRBV3-2|15|TRBJ2-5
CASSPLGLNQETQYF
TGTGCCAGCAGCCCCCTTGGACTAAACCAAGAGACCCAGTACTTC